This TCR beta chain was documented in a study of regulatory T cells in long-lasting Graves disease. Time point reported: newly diagnosed GD, antithyroid drugs for less than 3 months. From PBMCs, RNA was extracted and then used to make the TCR library. This clonotype was observed at least ten times. Its target is not known. In germline, CDR1 is SQVTM, CDR2 ANQGSEA. The CDR3 has 13 amino acids. Trimming cost V 4 bases and J 2 bases, with 11 bases left between them. iRepertoire HTBI primers and Arm-PCR of CDR3 regions built TCR beta libraries. TCRdb processed the multiplex PCR reads anew with MiXCR; each CDR3 protein has one entry. The table shows a few hundred thousand distinct CDR3 sequences, with 16% occurring only once. Study-level findings and limits: TCR diversity was lower in persistent than newly diagnosed Graves' disease. Newly diagnosed disease favored TRBV20-1 and TRBJ2-1 over persistent disease. A reduction in accuracy may have resulted from the small sample size.

These sequences were also reported in another study, on T cells in Graves' hyperthyroidism and ophthalmopathy. That report notes: From stable hyperthyroidism, ophthalmopathy was separated by a 13 V-J model.

The sample consisted of peripheral blood mononuclear cells (PBMCs), taken at new diagnosis, from a patient treated with antithyroid drugs. The chain uses TRBV29-1 and TRBJ2-5, with D possibly being TRBD2 (5 bases). This clonotype was sampled from a man aged 35 to 55 with Graves disease. The CDR3 region is CSVAGNQQETQYF. The CDR3 nucleotides read TGCAGCGTTGCGGGGAACCAACAAGAGACCCAGTACTTC.